Presented here are 9 T cell receptor beta chains from one specimen sequenced in a study of cytomegalovirus exposure and HLA in healthy donors. The PCR employed 60 Vbeta primers together with 13 Jbeta primers. Profiling relied on immunoSEQ multiplex PCR, and the TCRdb table lists in-frame clones only, not all of them. The table has around 67,000 clones, roughly 68% seen once. Material: PBMCs. The receptors derive from a woman aged 45-59 years in good health and CMV-seronegative.

In this sample, this clone turned up a few times. The genes are TRBV7-2 and TRBJ1-4; D ambiguous. The CDR3 has 16 amino acids. Between the trimmed V and J ends, which lost 5 bases and 8 bases, there was a span of 21 bases. Germline assignment: CDR1 SGHTA and CDR2 FQGNSA. The CDR3 sequence is CASSPRTRSGGEKLFF. In DNA, the CDR3 is TGTGCCAGCAGCCCCCGCACCAGGAGTGGAGGGGAAAAACTGTTTTTT.

The rearrangement uses TRBV7-9 and TRBJ1-2; TRBD1 might be the D (5 bases). The CDR3 contains 16 residues. Germline CDR1 SEHNR, CDR2 FQNEAQ (reference sequence). V lost 1 base, J lost 8 bases, and 20 bases lay in between. CDR3 DNA: TGTGCCAGCAGCTTAGGAGCGTCATTGCGGGGGGAAGGCTACACCTTC. As protein: CASSLGASLRGEGYTF.

This clone was seen at least ten times. The CDR3 here is CASSGYRDRNGGYTF. The DNA of the CDR3 is TGTGCCAGCAGCGGTTACAGGGATCGGAATGGAGGCTACACCTTC. The V and J genes are TRBV7-9 and TRBJ1-2; tentatively, D is TRBD1 (6 bases). This CDR3 is built from 15 residues. V was clipped by 5 bases and J by 8 bases, with 21 bases between them. The germline CDR1 and CDR2 sequences are SEHNR and FQNEAQ (reference sequence).

V usage is TRBV7-6 and J usage is TRBJ1-5; D not certain. The germline CDR1 and CDR2 sequences are SGHVS and FNYEAQ. V lost 5 bases and J lost 5, with 10 bases in between. The CDR3 is 13 amino acids. The CDR3 spells CASSLSEDQPQHF. The CDR3 DNA reads as TGTGCCAGCAGCCTCTCAGAGGATCAGCCCCAGCATTTT.

The chain has TRBV6-5 and TRBJ1-1; 7 nucleotides agree with TRBD1. Germline loops: CDR1 MNHEY, CDR2 SVGAGI. J was trimmed by 1 base and V by 4 bases; bases with no gene match: 3. The CDR3 totals 14 residues. CDR3: CASSLRTGNTEAFF. The CDR3 DNA reads TGTGCCAGCAGTTTAAGGACAGGGAACACTGAAGCTTTCTTT.

Only one count was recorded for this clone. V usage is TRBV7-9 and J usage is TRBJ2-7, with D possibly being TRBD1 (6 bases). V lost 1 base and J 8 bases, leaving 12 bases between the germline ends. This CDR3 comprises 13 residues. CDR1 and CDR2 from the germline V gene are SEHNR and FQNEAQ (reference sequence). The CDR3 DNA sequence: TGTGCCAGCAGCTTAGGGACAGCCTTGAAGCAGTACTTC. Translating gives CASSLGTALKQYF.

Concerning this clone itself: One junction end does not reproduce the germline sequence, and a read error may be involved. Other DNA variants within this sample encode the same CDR3. V is TRBV5-4 and J is TRBJ1-2; perhaps TRBD1 as D (6 bases). CDR1 SGHNT and CDR2 YYREEE come from the germline V gene (reference sequence). This CDR3 is 15 amino acids long. CDR3 DNA: TGTGCTAGCAGCTTCCCGACAGGAGCTAACTATGGCTACACCTTC. Residues: CASSFPTGANYGYTF.

The chain joins TRBV5-6 to TRBJ1-2; the D is unclear. V shed 0 bases and J shed 3 bases, with 18 bases lying between them. The CDR3 extends over 17 amino acids. CDR1 and CDR2 (germline): SGHDT, YYEEEE. CDR3 loop: CASSLVDSRNLYYGYTF. The CDR3 bases are TGTGCCAGCAGCTTGGTCGACTCCCGAAACCTGTACTATGGCTACACCTTC.

This chain's CDR3 is CASRKQGTGANVLTF. In DNA, the CDR3 is TGTGCCAGTCGAAAACAGGGGACTGGGGCCAACGTCCTGACTTTC. The chain is built from TRBV28 and TRBJ2-6; the match to TRBD1 covers 7 bases. V shed 9 bases, J shed 2 bases, and the junction held 7 bases outside the gene matches. This CDR3 region has 15 residues. CDR1 MDHEN and CDR2 SYDVKM come from the germline V gene. Variable domain in full (rest from reference TRBV28 and TRBJ2-6): DVKVTQSSRYLVKRTGEKVFLECVQDMDHENMFWYRQDPGLGLRLIYFSYDVKMKEKGDIPEGYSVSREKKERFSLILESASTNQTSMYLCASRKQGTGANVLTFGAGSRLTVL.